This T cell receptor beta chain is from a study of CDR3 diversity in severe acne. TCRdb ran MiXCR on the PCR reads and lists one entry per CDR3 protein. The table records more than 85,000 distinct CDR3 sequences, roughly 51% of them present only once. This TCR came from a male donor with acne. Sample: blood.

CDR3 nucleotides: TGTGCCAGTAGTACGCAGGGGGGCAAGACCCAGTACTTC. Its protein is CASSTQGGKTQYF. The rearrangement joins TRBV19 to TRBJ2-5; D perhaps matches TRBD1 (7 bases). V was clipped by 4 bases and J by 6 bases, with 12 bases between them. The CDR3 spans 13 residues. Germline V CDR1 and CDR2: LNHDA, SQIVND (reference sequence).